This TCR beta chain was profiled in a study of cytomegalovirus exposure and HLA in healthy donors. Overall study results and limits: Prior analysis indicated that the majority of TCR beta V segments exhibited productivity approximately 87% or approximately 30% of the time. In vitro confirmation showed a few CMV-associated chains to be CMV antigen specific. TCR beta sequences reportedly predicted the HLA-A and HLA-B alleles of most subjects accurately.

About this clone: Antigen unknown.

The PCR was carried out with 60 Vbeta primers and 13 Jbeta primers. TCRdb keeps only in-frame clones here, not all; method: immunoSEQ multiplex PCR. Altogether some 150,000 clones are present, 81% being singletons, with the ten largest covering just under 5%. All the people who gave samples were healthy bone marrow donors. This TCR was sampled from a woman under 30 in good health and CMV-seropositive. Sequences were obtained from PBMCs.

The CDR3: CASSRGLAGEQYF. CDR3 bases: TGTGCCAGCAGCCGCGGACTAGCGGGGGAGCAGTACTTC. V usage is TRBV5-8 and J usage is TRBJ2-7; 12 bases map to TRBD2. In germline, CDR1 is SGHTS, CDR2 YDEGEE. The CDR3 runs 13 residues. V was pared by 4 bases and J by 7 bases, with 3 bases of the junction left unmatched.